This TCR beta chain was sequenced during a study of CD8+CD57+ T cells in acquired aplastic anemia. Germline CDR1 ENHRY, CDR2 SYGVKD. The CDR3 is made up of 13 amino acids. V dropped 8 bases and J dropped 3; count of bases not matched to a gene: 3. TCR beta VDJ combinations and CDR3 sequences were profiled from genomic DNA. TCRdb itself ran the reads through MiXCR, one entry per CDR3 protein. The sample includes 150,000 to 200,000 distinct CDR3 sequences, 60% to 70% of them seen just once. The chain links TRBV10-3 to TRBJ1-1, with TRBD1 identical over 10 bases. The sequence was obtained from a human donor in good health. Sequencing used sorted CD4+, CD8+, or CD8+CD57+ T cells (not recorded which) from PBMCs. The CDR3 nucleotides read TGTGCCATCGGACAGGGGGGACACACTGAAGCTTTCTTT. This gives the protein CAIGQGGHTEAFF.